The rows below give T cell receptor beta chains drawn from one sample of a study of blood T cell repertoires in COVID-19. Method: immunoSEQ multiplex PCR; TCRdb's copy keeps in-frame clones and lacks some. This table holds approximately 360,000 clones, roughly 90% found once. Sequencing was carried out using PBMCs or T cells enriched from blood (not recorded which). These TCRs come from a woman younger than 45 with acute COVID-19. The CDR3 runs from the conserved cysteine through the conserved F or W. Each record gives: CDR3 length, D gene, clone size, J gene, V gene, CDR3 protein, CDR3 DNA. The D gene is left open where the match is weak. Rows give clone size only sometimes, using once, few, many, or a class for an expanded clone.

18,NA,NA,TRBJ2-7,TRBV12-2,CASRLGTSGTSGTYEQYF,TGTGCAAGTCGCTTAGGGACGTCCGGGACTAGCGGAACCTACGAGCAGTACTTC
14,NA,NA,TRBJ2-1,TRBV7-2,CASSRGQIRNEQFF,TGTGCCAGCAGTCGCGGACAGATTCGGAATGAGCAGTTCTTC
13,NA,once,TRBJ1-6,TRBV5-6,CASSLTGNSPLHF,TGTGCCAGCAGCCTGACGGGGAATTCACCCCTCCACTTT
15,TRBD2,NA,TRBJ2-1,TRBV27,CASRKVAGSYNEQFF,TGTGCCAGCAGGAAAGTAGCGGGTTCCTACAATGAGCAGTTCTTC
18,TRBD1,NA,TRBJ2-7,TRBV7-2,CASSLLPGQGVGDYEQYF,TGTGCCAGCAGCTTACTTCCCGGACAGGGTGTGGGAGATTACGAGCAGTACTTC
14,TRBD1,NA,TRBJ2-5,TRBV7-2,CASSLRGPQETQYF,TGTGCCAGCAGCTTAAGGGGGCCGCAAGAGACCCAGTACTTC
14,TRBD1,NA,TRBJ2-7,TRBV9,CASSPGGTTYEQYF,TGTGCCAGCAGCCCAGGGGGCACTACCTACGAGCAGTACTTC
11,TRBD1,NA,TRBJ1-2,TRBV20-1,CRDRGRYGYTF,TGCAGGGACAGGGGAAGGTATGGCTACACCTTC
13,NA,NA,TRBJ1-2,TRBV5-1,CASRLTENYGYTF,TGCGCCAGCAGGCTTACAGAGAACTATGGCTACACCTTC
13,NA,NA,TRBJ1-2,TRBV30,CAWSVQDRGGYTF,TGTGCCTGGAGTGTACAAGACAGAGGCGGCTACACCTTC
18,TRBD1,NA,TRBJ2-6,TRBV19,CASSVRGWGQAGANVLTF,TGTGCCAGTAGTGTCAGAGGGTGGGGACAGGCTGGGGCCAACGTCCTGACTTTC
14,TRBD1,NA,TRBJ1-1,TRBV4-1,CASSQGGTGGEAFF,TGCGCCAGCAGCCAAGGGGGGACAGGGGGAGAGGCTTTCTTT
15,TRBD1,NA,TRBJ1-4,TRBV7-9,CASSGQGPTNEKLFF,TGTGCCAGCAGCGGACAGGGACCAACTAATGAAAAACTGTTTTTT
15,NA,NA,TRBJ2-7,TRBV7-3,CASSSEDSGTYEQYF,TGTGCCAGCAGCTCCGAGGACAGCGGGACCTACGAGCAGTACTTC
12,NA,NA,TRBJ1-2,TRBV11-2,CASSTYSFGYTF,TGTGCCAGCAGCACGTACAGCTTTGGCTACACCTTC
11,NA,NA,TRBJ2-3,TRBV6-5,CASSLTDTQYF,TGTGCCAGCAGTCTTACAGATACGCAGTATTTT
15,TRBD1,NA,TRBJ1-1,TRBV7-9,CASSFRTGKNTEAFF,TGTGCCAGCAGCTTCAGGACAGGGAAGAACACTGAAGCTTTCTTT
13,NA,NA,TRBJ1-4,TRBV30,CAWSVSSGEKLFF,TGTGCCTGGAGTGTTTCCTCGGGTGAAAAACTGTTTTTT
15,NA,NA,TRBJ2-7,TRBV4-3,CASSQELTVFYEQYF,TGCGCCAGCAGCCAAGAACTGACAGTTTTCTACGAGCAGTACTTC
16,TRBD1,NA,TRBJ1-1,TRBV6-5,CASSYVPGQSVPEAFF,TGTGCCAGCAGTTACGTTCCGGGACAGTCGGTGCCTGAAGCTTTCTTT
15,NA,NA,TRBJ1-1,TRBV10-3,CAISVEPGLNTEAFF,TGTGCCATCAGTGTTGAGCCAGGGCTGAACACTGAAGCTTTCTTT
16,TRBD2,NA,TRBJ2-1,TRBV15,CATSRDLGAGGNEQFF,TGTGCCACCAGCAGAGATCTAGGAGCGGGGGGTAATGAGCAGTTCTTC
16,NA,NA,TRBJ1-2,TRBV9,CASSANPGHINYGYTF,TGTGCCAGCAGCGCAAATCCGGGACACATCAACTATGGCTACACCTTC
15,TRBD1,NA,TRBJ1-2,TRBV2,CASSPHRGSGYGYTF,TGTGCCAGCAGCCCACACAGGGGGTCTGGCTATGGCTACACCTTC
21,NA,NA,TRBJ1-6,TRBV9,CASSADGGQGVRGLYNSPLHF,TGTGCCAGCAGCGCCGACGGGGGGCAGGGAGTTAGGGGACTCTATAATTCACCCCTCCACTTT
14,NA,NA,TRBJ1-2,TRBV19,CASSIPSVNYGYTF,TGTGCCAGTAGTATACCCAGCGTTAACTATGGCTACACCTTC
11,NA,NA,TRBJ2-5,TRBV12-3/TRBV12-4,CASSFEETQYF,TGTGCCAGCAGTTTTGAGGAGACCCAGTACTTC
16,TRBD1,NA,TRBJ2-7,TRBV5-1,CASSFRTGGISYEQYF,TGCGCCAGCAGCTTTCGAACAGGGGGAATCTCCTACGAGCAGTACTTC
12,NA,NA,TRBJ1-3,TRBV12-3/TRBV12-4,CASSRTGNTIYF,TGTGCCAGCAGCCGGACAGGAAACACCATATATTTT
17,NA,NA,TRBJ1-3,TRBV5-5,CASSLAGQMSSGNTIYF,TGTGCCAGCAGCTTGGCCGGACAGATGAGCTCTGGAAACACCATATATTTT
16,NA,NA,TRBJ1-5,TRBV19,CASSIWRPGQSLPQHF,TGTGCCAGTAGTATCTGGCGGCCCGGCCAATCTTTGCCCCAGCATTTT
17,TRBD2,once,TRBJ2-3,TRBV9,CASSVGPGGARRDTQYF,TGTGCCAGCAGCGTAGGTCCCGGGGGGGCCCGTAGAGATACGCAGTATTTT
17,TRBD1,NA,TRBJ1-1,TRBV5-1,CASSSWSRDRANTEAFF,TGCGCCAGCAGCTCGTGGTCCCGGGACAGGGCGAACACTGAAGCTTTCTTT
15,NA,NA,TRBJ1-2,TRBV9,CASSVDPGLNYGYTF,TGTGCCAGCAGCGTAGATCCGGGACTAAACTATGGCTACACCTTC
11,NA,NA,TRBJ1-1,TRBV28,CASSARDTAFF,TGTGCCAGCAGTGCCCGGGACACGGCTTTCTTT
15,NA,once,TRBJ2-7,TRBV3-1/TRBV3-2,CASSQGGGGSYEQYF,TGTGCCAGCAGCCAAGGAGGTGGGGGCAGCTACGAGCAGTACTTC